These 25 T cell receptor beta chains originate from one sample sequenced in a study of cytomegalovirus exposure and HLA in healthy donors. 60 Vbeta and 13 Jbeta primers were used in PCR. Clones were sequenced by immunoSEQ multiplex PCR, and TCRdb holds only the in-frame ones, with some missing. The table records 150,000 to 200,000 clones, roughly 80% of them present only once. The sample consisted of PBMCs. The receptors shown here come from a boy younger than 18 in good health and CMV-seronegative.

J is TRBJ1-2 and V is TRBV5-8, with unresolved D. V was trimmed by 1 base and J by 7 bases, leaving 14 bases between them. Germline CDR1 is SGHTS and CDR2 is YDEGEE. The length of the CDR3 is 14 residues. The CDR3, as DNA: TGTGCCAGCAGCTTGCGAAAGCTGGCGGGTGGCTACACCTTC. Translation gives CASSLRKLAGGYTF.

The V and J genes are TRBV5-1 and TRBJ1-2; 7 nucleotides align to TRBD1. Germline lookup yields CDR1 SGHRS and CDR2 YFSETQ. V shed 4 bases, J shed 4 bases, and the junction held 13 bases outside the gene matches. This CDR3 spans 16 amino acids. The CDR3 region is CASSGGQSTSFYGYTF. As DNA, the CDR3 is TGCGCCAGCAGCGGGGGACAGAGCACTTCGTTCTATGGCTACACCTTC.

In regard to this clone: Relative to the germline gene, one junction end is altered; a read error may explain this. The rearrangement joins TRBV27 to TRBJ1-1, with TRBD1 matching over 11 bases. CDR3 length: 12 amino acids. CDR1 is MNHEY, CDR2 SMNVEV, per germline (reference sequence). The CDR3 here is CASRGMGQGVTF. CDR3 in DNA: TGTGCCAGCAGAGGAATGGGACAGGGGGTAACTTTT.

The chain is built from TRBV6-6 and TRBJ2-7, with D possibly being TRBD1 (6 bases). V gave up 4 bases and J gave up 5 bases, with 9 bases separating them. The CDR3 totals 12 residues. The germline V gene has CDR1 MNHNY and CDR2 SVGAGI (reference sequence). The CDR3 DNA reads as TGTGCCAGCAGTTCTGGACAGCACGAGCAGTACTTC. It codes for CASSSGQHEQYF.

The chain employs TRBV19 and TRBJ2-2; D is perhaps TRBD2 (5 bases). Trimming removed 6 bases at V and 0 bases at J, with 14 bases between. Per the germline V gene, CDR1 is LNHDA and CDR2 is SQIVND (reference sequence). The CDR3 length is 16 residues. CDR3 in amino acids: CASSVGLFANTGELFF. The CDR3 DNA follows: TGTGCCAGTAGCGTAGGACTGTTCGCGAACACCGGGGAGCTGTTTTTT.

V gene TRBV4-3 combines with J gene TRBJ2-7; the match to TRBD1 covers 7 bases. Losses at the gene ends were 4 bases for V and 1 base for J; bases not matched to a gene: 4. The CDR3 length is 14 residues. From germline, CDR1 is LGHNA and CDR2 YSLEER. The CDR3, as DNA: TGCGCCAGCAGCCGTCGGACAGGATCCTACGAGCAGTACTTC. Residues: CASSRRTGSYEQYF.

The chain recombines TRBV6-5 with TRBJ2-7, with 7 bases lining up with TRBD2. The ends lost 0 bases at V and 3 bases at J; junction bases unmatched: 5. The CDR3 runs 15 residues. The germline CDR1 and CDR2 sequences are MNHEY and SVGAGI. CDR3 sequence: CASSYSLAANYEQYF. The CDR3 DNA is TGTGCCAGCAGTTACTCGCTAGCGGCCAACTACGAGCAGTACTTC.

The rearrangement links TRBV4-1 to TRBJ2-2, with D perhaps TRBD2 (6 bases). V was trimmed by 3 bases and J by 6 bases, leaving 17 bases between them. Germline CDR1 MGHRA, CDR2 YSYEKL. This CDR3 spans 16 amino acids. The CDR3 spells CASSHQYGGHSGELFF. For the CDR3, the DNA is TGCGCCAGCAGCCACCAATACGGGGGTCATTCCGGGGAGCTGTTTTTT.

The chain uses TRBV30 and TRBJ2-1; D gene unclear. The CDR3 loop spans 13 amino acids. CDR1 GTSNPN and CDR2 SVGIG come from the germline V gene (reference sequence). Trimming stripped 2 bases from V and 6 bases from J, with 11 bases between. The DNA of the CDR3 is TGTGCCTGGAGTCGCCCGGGTGGCAATGAGCAGTTCTTC. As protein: CAWSRPGGNEQFF.

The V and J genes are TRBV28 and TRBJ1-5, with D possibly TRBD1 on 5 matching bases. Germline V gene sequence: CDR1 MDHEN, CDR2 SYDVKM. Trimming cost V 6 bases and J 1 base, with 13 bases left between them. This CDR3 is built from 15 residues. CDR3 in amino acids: CASRNPDSSNQPQHF. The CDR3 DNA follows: TGTGCCAGCAGAAACCCTGACAGCAGCAATCAGCCCCAGCATTTT. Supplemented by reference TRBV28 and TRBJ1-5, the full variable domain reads DVKVTQSSRYLVKRTGEKVFLECVQDMDHENMFWYRQDPGLGLRLIYFSYDVKMKEKGDIPEGYSVSREKKERFSLILESASTNQTSMYLCASRNPDSSNQPQHFGDGTRLSIL.

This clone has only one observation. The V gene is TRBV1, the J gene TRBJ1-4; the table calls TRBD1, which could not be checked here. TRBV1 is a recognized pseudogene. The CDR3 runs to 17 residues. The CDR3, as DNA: TGCACCAGCACCTTACGGACAGGGGCAAAGTGGAATGAAAAACTGTTTTTT. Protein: CTSTLRTGAKWNEKLFF.

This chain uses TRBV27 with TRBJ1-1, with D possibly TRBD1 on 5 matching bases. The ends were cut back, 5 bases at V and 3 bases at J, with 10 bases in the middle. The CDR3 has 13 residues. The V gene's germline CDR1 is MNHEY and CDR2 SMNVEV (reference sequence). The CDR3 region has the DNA TGTGCCAGCAGTCAAGAAGGGGACACTGAAGCTTTCTTT. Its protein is CASSQEGDTEAFF.

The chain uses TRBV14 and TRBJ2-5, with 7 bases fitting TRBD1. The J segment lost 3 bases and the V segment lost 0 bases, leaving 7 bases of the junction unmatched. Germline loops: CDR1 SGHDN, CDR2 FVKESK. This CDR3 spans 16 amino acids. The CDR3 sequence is CASSQETGTTKETQYF. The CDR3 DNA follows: TGTGCCAGCAGCCAAGAGACAGGGACGACTAAAGAGACCCAGTACTTC.

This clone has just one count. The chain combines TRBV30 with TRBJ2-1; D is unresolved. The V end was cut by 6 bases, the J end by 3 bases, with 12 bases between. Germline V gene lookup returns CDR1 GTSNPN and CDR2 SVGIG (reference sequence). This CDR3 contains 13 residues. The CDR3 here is CACGPIGYNEQFF. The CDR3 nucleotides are TGTGCCTGTGGGCCAATAGGCTACAATGAGCAGTTCTTC.

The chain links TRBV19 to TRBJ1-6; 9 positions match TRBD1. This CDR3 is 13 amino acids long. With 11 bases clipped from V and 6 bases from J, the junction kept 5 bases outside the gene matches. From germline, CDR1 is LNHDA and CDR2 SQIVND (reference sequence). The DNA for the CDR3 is TGTGCCTCCGGGACAGGGATTAATTCACCCCTCCACTTT. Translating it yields CASGTGINSPLHF.

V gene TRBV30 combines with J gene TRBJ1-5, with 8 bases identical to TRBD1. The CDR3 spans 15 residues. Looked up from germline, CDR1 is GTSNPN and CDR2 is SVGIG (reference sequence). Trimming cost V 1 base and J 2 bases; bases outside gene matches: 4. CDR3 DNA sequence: TGTGCCTGGAGTGCATCGGACAGGGGCAATCAGCCCCAGCATTTT. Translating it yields CAWSASDRGNQPQHF.

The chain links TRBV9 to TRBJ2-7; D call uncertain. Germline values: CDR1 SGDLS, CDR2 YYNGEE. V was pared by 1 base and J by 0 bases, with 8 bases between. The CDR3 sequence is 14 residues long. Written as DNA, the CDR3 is TGTGCCAGCAGCGTATCCAAAAACTCCTACGAGCAGTACTTC. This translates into CASSVSKNSYEQYF.

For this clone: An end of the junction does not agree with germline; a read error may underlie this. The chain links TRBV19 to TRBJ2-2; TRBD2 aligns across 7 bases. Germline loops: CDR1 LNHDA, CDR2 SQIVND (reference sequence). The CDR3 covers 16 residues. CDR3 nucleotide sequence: TGTGCCAGTAGACCGGGACGGGGAGGGTACACCGGGGAGCTGCTTTTT. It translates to CASRPGRGGYTGELLF.

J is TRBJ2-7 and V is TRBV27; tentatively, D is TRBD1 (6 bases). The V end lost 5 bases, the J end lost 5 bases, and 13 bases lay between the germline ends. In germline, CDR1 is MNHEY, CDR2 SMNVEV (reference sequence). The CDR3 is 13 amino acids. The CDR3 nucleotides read TGTGCCAGCAGTGAACAGGGTTCCCACGAGCAGTACTTC. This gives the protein CASSEQGSHEQYF.

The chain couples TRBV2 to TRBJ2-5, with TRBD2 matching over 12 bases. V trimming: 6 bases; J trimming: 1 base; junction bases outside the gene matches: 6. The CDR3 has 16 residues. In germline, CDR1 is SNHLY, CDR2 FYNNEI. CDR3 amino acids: CASRDGTSGFQETQYF. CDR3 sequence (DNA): TGTGCCAGCAGGGACGGGACTAGCGGGTTCCAAGAGACCCAGTACTTC.

The CDR3 here is CASKPLSEATDTQYF. The CDR3 DNA follows: TGTGCCAGCAAGCCCCTTAGCGAAGCCACAGATACGCAGTATTTT. This rearrangement joins TRBV27 to TRBJ2-3; D is perhaps TRBD2 (5 bases). Deletions cut 7 bases from V and 2 bases from J, with 16 bases between. Germline V gene sequence: CDR1 MNHEY, CDR2 SMNVEV (reference sequence). CDR3 length equals 15 residues.

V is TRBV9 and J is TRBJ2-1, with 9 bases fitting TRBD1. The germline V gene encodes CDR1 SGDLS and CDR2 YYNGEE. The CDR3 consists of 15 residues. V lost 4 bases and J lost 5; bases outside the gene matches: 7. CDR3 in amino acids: CASSQTGGKNNEQFF. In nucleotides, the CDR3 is TGTGCCAGCAGCCAAACAGGGGGCAAGAACAATGAGCAGTTCTTC.

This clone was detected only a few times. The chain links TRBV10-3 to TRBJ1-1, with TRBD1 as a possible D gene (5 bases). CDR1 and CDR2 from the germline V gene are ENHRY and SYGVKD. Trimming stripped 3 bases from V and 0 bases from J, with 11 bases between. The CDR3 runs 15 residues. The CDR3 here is CAISDNGGVNTEAFF. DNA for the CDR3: TGTGCCATCAGTGACAACGGGGGGGTGAACACTGAAGCTTTCTTT.

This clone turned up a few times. The chain's CDR3 is CASSPPLGDNEQFF. For the CDR3, the DNA is TGTGCCAGCAGCCCACCTTTGGGAGACAATGAGCAGTTCTTC. The chain couples TRBV28 to TRBJ2-1; TRBD2 might be the D (5 bases). V lost 6 bases and J 5 bases, leaving 14 bases between the germline ends. Germline lookup yields CDR1 MDHEN and CDR2 SYDVKM. The CDR3 length is 14 residues.

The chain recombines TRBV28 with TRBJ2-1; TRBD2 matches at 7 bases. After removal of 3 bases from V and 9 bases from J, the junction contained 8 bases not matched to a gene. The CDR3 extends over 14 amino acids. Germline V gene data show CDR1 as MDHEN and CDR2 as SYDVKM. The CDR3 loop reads CASSFLGGRAEQFF. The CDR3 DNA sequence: TGTGCCAGCAGTTTTTTAGGAGGGAGGGCTGAGCAGTTCTTC.